The 11 T cell receptor beta chains in this list originate from one sample, sequenced in a study of shared clonotypes between healthy human individuals. This table comes from immunoSEQ multiplex PCR, and its TCRdb copy is limited to in-frame clones, with some not included. The sample holds over 850,000 clones, 75% to 80% seen once. The sequencing sample was made of memory CD4+ T cells from PBMCs. Subset in this sample: CD45RA-negative fraction. The receptors here all came from a man younger than 35 in good health. Some clones in this sample may be carry-over from other donors' samples.

The gene calls are TRBV5-3 and TRBJ2-5; a possible D gene is TRBD1 (5 bases). TRBV5-3 is designated an ORF whose function remains uncertain. CDR3 length: 14 amino acids. V lost 0 bases and J 0 bases, leaving 6 bases between the germline ends. The CDR3 coding sequence is TGTGCCAGAAGCTTGGTGGACAACCAAGAGACCCAGTACTTC. Translation gives CARSLVDNQETQYF.

J is TRBJ2-1 and V is TRBV4-1; 9 bases fit TRBD1. V lost 2 bases, J lost 7 bases, and 9 bases stayed unmatched. The germline V gene encodes CDR1 MGHRA and CDR2 YSYEKL. The CDR3 consists of 16 residues. The CDR3 region has the DNA TGCGCCAGCAGCCAACCCACCCGGGACAGGGTGAATGAGCAGTTCTTC. Translation: CASSQPTRDRVNEQFF.

This clone was observed at least ten times. The rearrangement links TRBV9 to TRBJ2-1; 8 bases line up with TRBD2. Looked up from germline, CDR1 is SGDLS and CDR2 is YYNGEE. The CDR3 spans 13 residues. Trimming at V came to 1 base and at J to 8 bases, leaving 2 bases not matched to a gene. CDR3 bases: TGTGCCAGCAGCGTAAGCGGGAGCGATGAGCAGTTCTTC. Translated, it gives CASSVSGSDEQFF.

V and J are TRBV10-3 and TRBJ2-3; possibly TRBD1 or TRBD2 for D (6 bases each). The CDR3 extends over 17 amino acids. Looked up from germline, CDR1 is ENHRY and CDR2 is SYGVKD. V lost 0 bases, J lost 1 base, and 14 bases lay in between. Written as DNA, the CDR3 is TGTGCCATCAGTGAGTCTTTATCGGGGGCGGGCACAGATACGCAGTATTTT. This sequence encodes CAISESLSGAGTDTQYF.

The CDR3 here is CASSEFGAGTDTQYF. For the CDR3, the DNA is TGTGCCAGCAGTGAATTTGGAGCAGGCACAGATACGCAGTATTTT. The chain has TRBV25-1 and TRBJ2-3, with D unresolved. V lost 1 base and J 1 base, leaving 9 bases between the germline ends. Germline CDR1 is MGHDK and CDR2 is SYGVNS. The CDR3 runs to 15 residues.

V is TRBV6-1 and J is TRBJ1-1; D remains ambiguous. The CDR3 covers 13 residues. V was pared by 6 bases and J by 4 bases, with 12 bases between. The germline V gene encodes CDR1 MNHNS and CDR2 SASEGT. The DNA for the CDR3 is TGTGCCAGCAGGCGGGGTTGGGGCACTGAAGCTTTCTTT. Translated, it gives CASRRGWGTEAFF.

The rearrangement joins TRBV10-3 to TRBJ2-7; TRBD2 agrees at 9 bases. The germline gives CDR1 ENHRY, CDR2 SYGVKD. The CDR3 consists of 15 residues. V was pared by 0 bases and J by 5 bases, with 5 bases of the junction left unmatched. Here the CDR3 reads CAISESQGGRDEQYF. DNA of the CDR3: TGTGCCATCAGTGAGTCACAAGGCGGGAGGGACGAGCAGTACTTC.

The CDR3 sequence is CASSAARTNTEAFF. CDR3 DNA sequence: TGTGCCAGCAGCGCGGCCCGTACGAACACTGAAGCTTTCTTT. This chain uses TRBV5-4 with TRBJ1-1; D is unclear. Deletions cut 4 bases from V and 1 base from J, with 11 bases between. This CDR3 contains 14 residues. Germline-derived CDR1 and CDR2 are SGHNT and YYREEE (reference sequence). Variable domain in full (rest from reference TRBV5-4 and TRBJ1-1): ETGVTQSPTHLIKTRGQQVTLRCSSQSGHNTVSWYQQALGQGPQFIFQYYREEENGRGNFPPRFSGLQFPNYSSELNVNALELDDSALYLCASSAARTNTEAFFGQGTRLTVV.

The chain uses TRBV9 and TRBJ2-1; D uncertain. Trimming shortened V by 3 bases and J by 4 bases, and 14 bases separated the two germline ends. The CDR3 is 15 amino acids. Germline values: CDR1 SGDLS, CDR2 YYNGEE. CDR3 amino acids: CASSAAGLPYNEQFF. CDR3 sequence (DNA): TGTGCCAGCAGCGCCGCCGGTTTACCTTACAATGAGCAGTTCTTC. Filled out from reference TRBV9 and TRBJ2-1, the complete variable domain reads DSGVTQTPKHLITATGQRVTLRCSPRSGDLSVYWYQQSLDQGLQFLIQYYNGEERAKGNILERFSAQQFPDLHSELNLSSLELGDSALYFCASSAAGLPYNEQFFGPGTRLTVL.

The V gene is TRBV11-2, the J gene TRBJ2-2; D possibly corresponds to TRBD2 (5 bases). V shed 5 bases and J shed 7 bases, with 11 bases lying between them. The CDR3 is 13 residues long. Germline CDR1 reads SGHAT; CDR2 reads FQNNGV. The CDR3 DNA reads as TGTGCCAGCAGCCGGGCCCGGGGCGGGGAGCTGTTTTTT. The encoded protein is CASSRARGGELFF.

This chain links TRBV19 with TRBJ1-1; no definite D call. Trimming removed 3 bases at V and 4 bases at J, with 9 bases between. The germline CDR1 and CDR2 sequences are LNHDA and SQIVND (reference sequence). The CDR3 totals 13 residues. The CDR3 loop is CASSIGGFTEAFF. The CDR3 bases are TGTGCCAGTAGTATCGGTGGGTTCACTGAAGCTTTCTTT.